These 12 T cell receptor beta chains originate from one sample sequenced in a study of CD8 T cells in ankylosing spondylitis. TCRdb redid the calling of the 5' RACE reads with MiXCR, one entry per CDR3 protein. This sample carries 300,000 to 400,000 distinct CDR3 sequences, 20% of them seen once, and the ten largest clones take around 13%. The sequenced material came from blood, either unsorted or a sorted T cell fraction (not recorded which). Receptors originate from a male donor with ankylosing spondylitis or in good health (not recorded which).

The V gene is TRBV24-1, the J gene TRBJ2-3, with 9 positions matching TRBD2. The CDR3 sequence is 17 residues long. After removal of 7 bases from V and 1 base from J, the junction contained 11 bases not matched to a gene. Germline V gene lookup returns CDR1 KGHDR and CDR2 SFDVKD. CDR3 residues: CATRDSQRGDGTDTQYF. In DNA, the CDR3 is TGTGCCACCAGGGATAGCCAGCGGGGGGACGGCACAGATACGCAGTATTTT.

This sequence joins TRBV6-2 or TRBV6-3 and TRBJ2-1, with TRBD2 as a possible D gene (5 bases). The CDR3 is 15 amino acids. CDR1 and CDR2 from the germline V gene are MNHEY and SVGEGT. V lost 4 bases to trimming and J lost 8 bases, with 18 bases between them. Written as DNA, the CDR3 is TGTGCCAGCAGTTTAGGCGGGCGGATTTGGGATGAGCAGTTCTTC. Protein sequence: CASSLGGRIWDEQFF.

This clonotype was seen a handful of times. The chain joins TRBV2 to TRBJ2-3; 15 positions match TRBD2. Looked up from germline, CDR1 is SNHLY and CDR2 is FYNNEI. This CDR3 region has 20 residues. V dropped 3 bases and J dropped 0; count of bases not matched to a gene: 10. CDR3 nucleotide sequence: TGTGCCAGCAGTGACCCCTGGACTAGCGGGGGGGCGGTTAGCACAGATACGCAGTATTTT. It translates to CASSDPWTSGGAVSTDTQYF. Using reference TRBV2 and TRBJ2-3 for the parts outside the CDR3, the full variable domain is EPEVTQTPSHQVTQMGQEVILRCVPISNHLYFYWYRQILGQKVEFLVSFYNNEISEKSEIFDDQFSVERPDGSNFTLKIRSTKLEDSAMYFCASSDPWTSGGAVSTDTQYFGPGTRLTVL.

There are a few counts of this clonotype. J is TRBJ2-1 and V is TRBV5-6; D may be TRBD1 (5 bases). Trimming took off 4 bases at V and 9 bases at J, with 20 bases between the two ends. Germline V gene sequence: CDR1 SGHDT, CDR2 YYEEEE. The length of the CDR3 is 15 residues. CDR3 bases: TGTGCCAGCAGCATCATACAGGCTTTGGATAGTGAGCAGTTCTTC. Residues: CASSIIQALDSEQFF.

The chain combines TRBV19 with TRBJ2-5; D gene ambiguous. Between the trimmed V and J ends, which lost 3 bases and 4 bases, there was a span of 12 bases. The CDR3 covers 14 residues. Germline V gives CDR1 LNHDA, CDR2 SQIVND (reference sequence). CDR3 residues: CASSIRALGETQYF. The DNA of the CDR3 is TGTGCCAGTAGTATCCGGGCCCTAGGAGAGACCCAGTACTTC.

The V gene is TRBV6-5, the J gene TRBJ1-4; a possible D gene is TRBD1 (5 bases). V lost 0 bases to trimming and J lost 3 bases, with 14 bases between them. CDR3 length: 17 amino acids. CDR1 and CDR2 from the germline V gene are MNHEY and SVGAGI. In DNA, the CDR3 is TGTGCCAGCAGTTACTCGCGGGAAAAAGGGGCTAATGAAAAACTGTTTTTT. This sequence encodes CASSYSREKGANEKLFF.

This clonotype was counted between two and nine times. The chain has TRBV29-1 and TRBJ2-7; 7 bases are shared with TRBD1. Germline-derived CDR1 and CDR2 are SQVTM and ANQGSEA. Germline trimming cut 7 bases from V and 4 bases from J; bases unmatched to any gene: 13. The CDR3 runs 14 residues. The CDR3 protein is CSANEQGKGYEQYF. CDR3 in DNA: TGCAGCGCCAACGAACAGGGGAAGGGTTACGAGCAGTACTTC.

This chain joins TRBV6-5 and TRBJ2-1; D might be TRBD2 (7 bases). CDR3 length: 15 residues. V lost 2 bases, J lost 0 bases, and 8 bases lay in between. Germline CDR1 is MNHEY and CDR2 is SVGAGI. The CDR3: CASSYGGASYNEQFF. DNA of the CDR3: TGTGCCAGCAGTTACGGGGGGGCCTCCTACAATGAGCAGTTCTTC.

This clonotype was seen many times. In DNA, the CDR3 is TGTGCCAGCAGGGGGCCCAAAAACATTCAGTACTTC. Translation gives CASRGPKNIQYF. V and J are TRBV12-3 or TRBV12-4 and TRBJ2-4; D perhaps matches TRBD1 (5 bases). This CDR3 has 12 residues. Trimming removed 6 bases at V and 2 bases at J, with 5 bases between.

V is TRBV15 and J is TRBJ2-1; 7 positions agree with TRBD1. V dropped 2 bases and J dropped 2; count of bases not matched to a gene: 6. CDR3 length equals 16 residues. Germline V gives CDR1 LNHNV, CDR2 YYDKDF (reference sequence). In nucleotides, the CDR3 is TGTGCCACCAGCAGATCGGGACAGTCCACCTACAATGAGCAGTTCTTC. Translated: CATSRSGQSTYNEQFF.

This clonotype was recorded a few times. The rearrangement uses TRBV28 and TRBJ2-6; a possible D gene is TRBD2 (5 bases). The CDR3 loop spans 15 amino acids. V lost 3 bases and J 2 bases, leaving 8 bases between the germline ends. Germline V gives CDR1 MDHEN, CDR2 SYDVKM. The CDR3 protein is CASSFGETGANVLTF. CDR3 coding DNA: TGTGCCAGCAGTTTCGGGGAAACTGGGGCCAACGTCCTGACTTTC.

This clonotype was detected only a few times. This sequence joins TRBV12-3 or TRBV12-4 and TRBJ2-3; no reliable D call. The length of the CDR3 is 17 residues. Trimming removed 5 bases at V and 0 bases at J, with 18 bases between. The CDR3 protein is CASSPADWTLSTDTQYF. The CDR3 DNA reads TGTGCCAGCAGTCCCGCTGACTGGACCCTTAGCACAGATACGCAGTATTTT.